This T cell receptor beta chain was found in a study of blood T cell repertoires in COVID-19. Between the trimmed V and J ends, which lost 5 bases and 0 bases, there was a span of 13 bases. The CDR3 runs 16 residues. The germline CDR1 and CDR2 sequences are MGHRA and YSYEKL. Sequencing used immunoSEQ multiplex PCR; TCRdb keeps in-frame clones, though not all of them. Of some 370,000 clones in the sample, roughly 90% were seen once. The sample was peripheral blood. J is TRBJ2-2 and V is TRBV4-1; D is possibly TRBD1 (6 bases). The receptor comes from a man in his forties with acute or convalescent COVID-19. The CDR3, as DNA: TGCGCCAGCAGCTCCCCCGACAGGACGAACACCGGGGAGCTGTTTTTT. Translating it yields CASSSPDRTNTGELFF.